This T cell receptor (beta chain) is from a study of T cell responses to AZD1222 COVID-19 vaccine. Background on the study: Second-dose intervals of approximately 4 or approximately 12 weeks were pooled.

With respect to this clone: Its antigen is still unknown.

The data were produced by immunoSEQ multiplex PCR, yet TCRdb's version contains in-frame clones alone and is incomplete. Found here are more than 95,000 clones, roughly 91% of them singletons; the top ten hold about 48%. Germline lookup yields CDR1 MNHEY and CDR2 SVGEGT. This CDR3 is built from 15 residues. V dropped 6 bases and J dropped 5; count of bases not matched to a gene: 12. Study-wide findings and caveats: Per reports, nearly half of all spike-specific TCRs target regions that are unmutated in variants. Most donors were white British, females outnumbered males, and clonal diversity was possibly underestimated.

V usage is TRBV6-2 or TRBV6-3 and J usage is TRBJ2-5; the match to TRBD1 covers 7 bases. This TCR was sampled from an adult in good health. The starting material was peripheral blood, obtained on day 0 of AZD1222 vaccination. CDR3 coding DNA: TGTGCCAGCAGCCTTACAGGGGCGTGGGTGGAGACCCAGTACTTC. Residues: CASSLTGAWVETQYF.